The present TCR beta chain was sequenced within a study of cytomegalovirus exposure and HLA in healthy donors (dated by TCRdb to 2017 to 2019). For the wider study: According to an earlier analysis of 587 of the donors, 150 million to 200 million T cells yielded over 90 million unique TCR beta sequences and approximately 280 Gb of sequence data. To decide whether each TCR beta V gene segment behaved as functional or pseudogenic, an earlier analysis of some 600 of the donors relied on high-throughput TCR beta sequencing. The number of donors typed differed by locus, with about 629-630 for A, B, C, DRB1 and DQB1, about 500 for DQA1, approximately 570 for DPA1, and 472 for DPB1. Using immunosequencing, the study profiled T cell repertoires from 500 to 800 subjects and related those repertoires to cytomegalovirus serostatus. In addition to the first cohort of 666 subjects, a separate validation cohort of 120 different subjects was used. The study was designed to test whether signatures of past pathogen exposure could be identified by cataloging public T cell receptors. Because of strong linkage in the cohort, 4 to 6 DR-DQ haplotypes were treated as single units for association and clustering. Rather than drawing on any new phenotypic data, the later analysis identified candidate immune exposures from TCR beta sequences and the way those sequences occurred across donors. In a later analysis, previously published TCR beta repertoires from 666 donors were re-analyzed and high-resolution HLA genotyping was added so that TCR occurrence patterns could be studied. A later genetic analysis took genome-wide SNP genotypes for about 65% of the roughly 670 donors and used that subset as a discovery cohort. All discovery cohort repertoires had been generated using a single sequencing platform. Approximately 310 gigabases of sequencing data and around 87 million unique TCR sequences were included in an early release covering several hundred HLA-typed donors. The study combined high-throughput TCR immunosequencing, statistical association of individual TCRs with disease status, and machine learning to predict cytomegalovirus infection status. On average, around 230,000 unique TCR beta nucleotide sequences were sequenced per donor among a few hundred genotyped donors of the cohort, with roughly 18% of those sequences being non-productive. Class I and class II HLA loci were covered by the typing at four-digit resolution. Of the 300 to 500 genotyped donors, approximately 80% were placed in the genetic ancestry cluster associated with self-reported Caucasian donors. Donor age, sex, ethnicity and CMV serostatus were compiled together with the repertoire data. General conclusions and limits of the study: According to a later analysis, parvovirus B19, influenza, CMV and Epstein-Barr virus appeared linked to several top co-occurrence clusters. Correlated functional status among segregating V segments might be attributable to linkage disequilibrium, but an unknown experimental factor could not be ruled out. The study listed approximately 150 TCR beta chains as associated with cytomegalovirus. In a later analysis, HLA-associated TCR beta chains were found to be more clonally expanded and to have lower generation probabilities than equally common non-associated chains. Broadly in line with IMGT annotations, most TCR beta V segments showed up in productive rearrangements about 87% or about 30% of the time in an earlier analysis of some 590 of the donors. Sequencing depth was assumed to be roughly uniform across donors in the presence/absence analyses, though that assumption may not hold. It was suggested by the authors that the approach could potentially be generalized to other disease states and immunological phenotypes. The sequencing pipeline was judged likely to have produced a cluster of highly shared sequence variants as a technical artifact. A later genetic analysis associated a missense DCLRE1C variant with V-gene and J-gene trimming of TCR beta chains, and an independent cohort replicated the association. Because HLA typing was missing for some donors at each locus, association tests included only the typed subset. Specific HLA alleles were associated with more than 15,000 TCR beta sequences at a false discovery rate of 0.05 in a later analysis. A further reported finding was that TCR beta sequences accurately predicted the HLA-A and HLA-B alleles for most subjects in the first cohort. When HLA alleles, especially DR and DQ, strongly co-occurred, TCR associations were difficult to assign to individual alleles. In this cohort, only TCR beta chains were sequenced, and detectable features were limited by the absence of alpha or paired-chain data. A later analysis found that most CMV-associated TCR beta chains appeared HLA-restricted, with HLA associations seemingly driven largely by CMV exposure. Approximately 18 rarely observed V segments, including chromosome 9 orphons, were excluded from the earlier analysis of approximately 600 of the donors because counts were too low. Some IMGT-functional V segments, including TRBV6-2 and TRBV6-3, could not be told apart with the 87-base-pair reads, so those segments were excluded. The classifier was reported to diagnose cytomegalovirus status with high specificity and sensitivity in both the original cohort and the validation cohort. In a later genetic analysis, fewer N-insertions in productive TCRs were reported among donors in an Asian-associated ancestry cluster than the approximately 710-donor mean. A later analysis found that TCR association rates varied across HLA loci, with DRB1 alleles showing the most associated TCRs and HLA-C alleles the fewest. Most TCR sequences were seen in very few donors, while some public TCRs were found in many individuals. Immune exposure information for the cohort was limited to CMV serostatus. In vitro tests confirmed that a few of the cytomegalovirus-associated TCR beta chains recognize cytomegalovirus antigens.

The cohort comprised some 700 healthy bone marrow donors. All cohort members were sampled while nominally healthy, although unrecorded immune exposures were likely present. The donor tested CMV seronegative and was one of the 352 seronegative cohort members. A peripheral blood sample was provided by each donor, and peripheral blood mononuclear cells were used for TCR beta sequencing. The Qiagen DNeasy Blood Extraction Kit was used to extract genomic DNA from the blood cell samples. The receptor library was made with the immunoSEQ multiplex PCR assay. A mixture of 60 forward primers for TCR Vbeta segments and 13 reverse primers for TCR Jbeta segments was used in the multiplex PCR. The CDR3 region of rearranged TCR beta genes was amplified from genomic DNA by a multiplex PCR assay. On the Illumina HiSeq System, the amplified TCR beta libraries were sequenced as 87-base-pair reads. As for the original processing: In a later analysis, some 80 million unique TCR beta chains were counted across the 690 or so repertoires, and approximately 9.9 million of these chains were shared by at least two donors. To remove PCR and sequencing errors, raw reads were error-corrected and collapsed into unique sequences using a nearest-neighbor algorithm that merged closely related sequences. To assign V, D and J gene segments, CDR3 sequences were aligned to IMGT reference sequences. For a sequence to be retained, a match of at least six nucleotides was required to both a V gene segment and a J gene segment. Rearrangements were classified as productive when the CDR3 lacked stop codons and remained in frame with V and J, and all other rearrangements were classified as non-productive. CDR3 was defined by IMGT convention, running from the second conserved V-encoded cysteine to the conserved J-encoded phenylalanine. The earlier analysis of some 600 of the donors excluded sequences that lacked an unambiguous match to a single V gene segment. In an earlier analysis of approximately 500 of the donors, a V segment was called functional when productive rearrangements were above 56.7%, and segregating when the standard deviation between donors exceeded 5%. A statistical classification framework was developed to diagnose cytomegalovirus status using the catalog of TCR beta chain sequences. In a later analysis, V and J genes were assigned by comparing TCR nucleotide sequences against IMGT/GENE-DB human TR gene sequences. In a later analysis, CDR3 sequences and most-parsimonious VDJ recombination scenarios were assigned using the TCRdist pipeline. In a later analysis, every TCR beta chain was defined by the combination of its CDR3 amino acid sequence and its V-gene family, and reads without a unique V-gene family were dropped. A later analysis removed several hundred highly shared, low-generation-probability nucleotide sequences to deal with suspected cross-contamination and a sequencing artifact. In a later analysis, a clonal expansion index was calculated for each public chain from normalized within-repertoire ranks of inferred template counts. Generation probabilities in a later analysis came from a VDJ recombination model fitted to out-of-frame rearrangements, and those results were checked against IGoR. A later analysis scored TCR-TCR, TCR-HLA and TCR-CMV co-occurrence with hypergeometric tests, applying a repertoire-size bias correction to TCR pairs. A later analysis estimated false discovery rates by permuting HLA or CMV assignments 20 times. In a later analysis, co-occurring TCRs were grouped using DBSCAN, with TCRdist sequence similarity added in when clustering inside HLA-allele-positive subsets. Co-occurrence clustering excluded repertoires with fewer than 30,000 or more than 120,000 public chains, plus five with anomalous nucleotide sharing. TCRdb took over this immuneACCESS table, retaining in-frame rearrangements with V and J assigned. Such tables are incomplete; in checked studies, under half of the missing clones stem from an unresolved V gene, and the remainder is unexplained. For V, J and clone size, that table is used; D and trimming come from the DNA. Across this sample there are 110,000 to 150,000 clones, with 60% to 80% seen only once. Jointly, the top ten make up about 3% of the sample.

To note about this clone: The antigen it recognizes is unknown. One base away there is no much larger clone; base qualities are not given.

V is pruned by 0 bases and J by 5 bases, leaving 3 bases of the junction without a gene match. As encoded in the germline V gene, CDR1 is KGHSH while CDR2 is LQKENI. Counted from cysteine to phenylalanine, this CDR3 has 15 amino acids. Kept here is only the CDR3 DNA, which spans 45 bases and is read in frame from base 1. The chain is assembled from TRBV18 and TRBJ2-2, with TRBD1 matching 7 junction bases. Sequencing used PBMCs. The clonotype comes from a man aged 35 to 55 in good health and CMV-seronegative. Here the CDR3 is given as CASSPPTGYTGELFF. The nucleotides are TGTGCCAGCTCACCACCGACAGGGTATACCGGGGAGCTGTTTTTT.